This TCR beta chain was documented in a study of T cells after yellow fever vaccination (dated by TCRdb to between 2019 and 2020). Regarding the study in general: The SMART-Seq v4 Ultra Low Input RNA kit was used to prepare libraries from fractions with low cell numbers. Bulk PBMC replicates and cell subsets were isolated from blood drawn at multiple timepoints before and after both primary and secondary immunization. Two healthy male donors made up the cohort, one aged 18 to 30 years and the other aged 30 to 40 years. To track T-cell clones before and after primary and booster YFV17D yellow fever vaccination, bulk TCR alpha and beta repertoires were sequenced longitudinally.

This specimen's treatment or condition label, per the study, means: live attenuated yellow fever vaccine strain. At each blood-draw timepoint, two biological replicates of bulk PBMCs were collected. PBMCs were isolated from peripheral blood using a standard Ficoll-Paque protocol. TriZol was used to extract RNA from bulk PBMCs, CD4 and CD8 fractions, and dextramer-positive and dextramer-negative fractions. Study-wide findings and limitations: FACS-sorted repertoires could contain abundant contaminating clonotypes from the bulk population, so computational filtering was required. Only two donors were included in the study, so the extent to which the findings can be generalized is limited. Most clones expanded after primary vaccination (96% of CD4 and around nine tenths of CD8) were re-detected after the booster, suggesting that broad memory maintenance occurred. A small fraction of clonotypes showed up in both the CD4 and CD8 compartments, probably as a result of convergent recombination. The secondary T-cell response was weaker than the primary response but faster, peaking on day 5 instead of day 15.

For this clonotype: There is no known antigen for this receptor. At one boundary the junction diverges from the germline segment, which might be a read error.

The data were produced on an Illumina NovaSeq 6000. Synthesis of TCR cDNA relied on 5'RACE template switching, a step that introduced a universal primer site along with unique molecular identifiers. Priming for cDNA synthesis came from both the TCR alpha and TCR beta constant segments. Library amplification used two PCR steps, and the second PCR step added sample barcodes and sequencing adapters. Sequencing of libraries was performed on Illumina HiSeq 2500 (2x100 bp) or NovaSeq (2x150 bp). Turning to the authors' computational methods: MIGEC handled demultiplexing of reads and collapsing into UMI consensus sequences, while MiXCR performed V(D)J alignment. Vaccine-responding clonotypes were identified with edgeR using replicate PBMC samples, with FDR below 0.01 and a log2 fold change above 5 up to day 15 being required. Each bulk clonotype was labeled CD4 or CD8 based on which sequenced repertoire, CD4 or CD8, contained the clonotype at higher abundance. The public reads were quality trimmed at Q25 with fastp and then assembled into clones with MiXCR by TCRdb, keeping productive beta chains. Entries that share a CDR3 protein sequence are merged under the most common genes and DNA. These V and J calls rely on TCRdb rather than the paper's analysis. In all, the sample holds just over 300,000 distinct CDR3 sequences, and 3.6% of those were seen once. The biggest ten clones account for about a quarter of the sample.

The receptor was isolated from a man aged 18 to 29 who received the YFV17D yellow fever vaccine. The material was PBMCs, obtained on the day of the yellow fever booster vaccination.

The CDR3 protein sequence reads: CASSSGLGDQETLYF. The DNA sequence follows: TGTGCCAGCAGCTCTGGCCTGGGGGACCAAGAGACCCTGTACTTC. The sequence is built from TRBV7-3 and TRBJ2-5, with a tentative D call of TRBD1 or TRBD2, each matching 5 bases. The CDR3 holds 15 amino acids from the cysteine to the phenylalanine. Just CDR3 DNA is preserved here, 45 bases in frame from base 1. From a lookup of the germline V gene, CDR1 and CDR2 are SGHTA and FQGTGA.